This T cell receptor beta chain was retrieved from a study of T-cell memory formation after mild COVID-19. Study-level background: Largely donor-specific sequence clusters came from a couple of donors. Study-wide findings and caveats: Clones that contracted clustered mainly in CM and EM if CD4+ and in EMRA if CD8+.

This clonotype has only a few counts. Its antigen remains unknown. Constant-segment-primed 5'RACE gave TCR alpha and TCR beta cDNA libraries with sample barcodes and UMIs. Each CDR3 protein is one row after TCRdb ran MiXCR on the 5' RACE reads. The sample includes approximately 560,000 distinct CDR3 sequences, roughly 17% of them seen just once. CDR1 DFQATT and CDR2 SNEGSKA come from the germline V gene (reference sequence). Trimming removed 4 bases from V and 2 bases from J; junction bases left unmatched: 3. The CDR3 totals 13 residues. The rearrangement joins TRBV20-1 to TRBJ2-7; 9 bases match TRBD2. This TCR came from an adult woman who had mild COVID-19 (a few samples of this study predate the infection). Cell type and time point are not known. Sequenced sample: PBMCs or a T cell subset sorted from them (not recorded which). The CDR3 region has the DNA TGCAGTGCTACGCCTAGCGGGGCCTACGAGCAGTACTTC. Protein: CSATPSGAYEQYF.